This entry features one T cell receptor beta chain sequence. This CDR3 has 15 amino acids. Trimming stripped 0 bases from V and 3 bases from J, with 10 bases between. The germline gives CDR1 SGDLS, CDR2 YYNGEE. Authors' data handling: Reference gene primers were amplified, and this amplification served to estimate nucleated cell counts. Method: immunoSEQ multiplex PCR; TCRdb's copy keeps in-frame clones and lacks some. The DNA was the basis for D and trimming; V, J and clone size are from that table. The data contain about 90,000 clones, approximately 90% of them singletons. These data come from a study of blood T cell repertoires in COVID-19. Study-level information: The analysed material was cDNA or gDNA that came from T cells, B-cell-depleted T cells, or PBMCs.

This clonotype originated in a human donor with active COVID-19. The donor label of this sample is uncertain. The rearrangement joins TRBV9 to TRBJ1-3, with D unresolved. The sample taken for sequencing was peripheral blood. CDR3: CASSVDGGSGNTIYF. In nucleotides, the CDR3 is TGTGCCAGCAGCGTAGATGGTGGGAGTGGAAACACCATATATTTT. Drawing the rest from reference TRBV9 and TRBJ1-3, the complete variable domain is DSGVTQTPKHLITATGQRVTLRCSPRSGDLSVYWYQQSLDQGLQFLIQYYNGEERAKGNILERFSAQQFPDLHSELNLSSLELGDSALYFCASSVDGGSGNTIYFGEGSWLTVV.